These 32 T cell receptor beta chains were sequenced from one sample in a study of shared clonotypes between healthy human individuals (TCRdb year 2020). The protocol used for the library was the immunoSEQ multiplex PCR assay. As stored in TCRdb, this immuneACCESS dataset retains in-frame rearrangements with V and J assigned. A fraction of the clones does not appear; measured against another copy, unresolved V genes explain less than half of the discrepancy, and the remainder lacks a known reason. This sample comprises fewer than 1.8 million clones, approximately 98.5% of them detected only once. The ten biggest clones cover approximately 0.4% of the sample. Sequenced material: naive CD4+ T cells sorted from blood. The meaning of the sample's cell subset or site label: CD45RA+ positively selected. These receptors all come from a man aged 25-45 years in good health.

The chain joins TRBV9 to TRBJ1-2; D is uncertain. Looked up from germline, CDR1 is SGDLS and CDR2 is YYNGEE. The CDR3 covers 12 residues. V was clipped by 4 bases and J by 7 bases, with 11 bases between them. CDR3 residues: CASSIQVGGYTF. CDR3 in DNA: TGTGCCAGCAGCATCCAGGTCGGTGGCTACACCTTC.

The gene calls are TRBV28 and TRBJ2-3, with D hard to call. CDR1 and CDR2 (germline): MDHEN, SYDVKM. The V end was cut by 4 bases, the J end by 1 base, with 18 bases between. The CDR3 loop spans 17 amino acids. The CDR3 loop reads CASSSLPSLAGTDTQYF. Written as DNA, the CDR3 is TGTGCCAGCAGTTCTCTCCCATCCCTGGCGGGCACAGATACGCAGTATTTT.

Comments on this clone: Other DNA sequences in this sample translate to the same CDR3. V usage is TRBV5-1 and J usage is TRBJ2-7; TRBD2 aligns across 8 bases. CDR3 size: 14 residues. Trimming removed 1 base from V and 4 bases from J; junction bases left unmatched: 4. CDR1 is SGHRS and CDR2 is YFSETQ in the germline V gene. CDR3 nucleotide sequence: TGCGCCAGCAGCTTGCTAACGGGAGGGTACGAGCAGTACTTC. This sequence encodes CASSLLTGGYEQYF. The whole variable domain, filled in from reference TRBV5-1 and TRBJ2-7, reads KAGVTQTPRYLIKTRGQQVTLSCSPISGHRSVSWYQQTPGQGLQFLFEYFSETQRNKGNFPGRFSGRQFSNSRSEMNVSTLELGDSALYLCASSLLTGGYEQYFGPGTRLTVT.

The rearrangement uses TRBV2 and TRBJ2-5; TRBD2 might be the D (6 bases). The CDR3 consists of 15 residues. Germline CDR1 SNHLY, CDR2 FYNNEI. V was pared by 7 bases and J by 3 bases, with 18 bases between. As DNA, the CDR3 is TGTGCCAGCAACTCCCCTCGCGGGATGGAAGAGACCCAGTACTTC. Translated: CASNSPRGMEETQYF.

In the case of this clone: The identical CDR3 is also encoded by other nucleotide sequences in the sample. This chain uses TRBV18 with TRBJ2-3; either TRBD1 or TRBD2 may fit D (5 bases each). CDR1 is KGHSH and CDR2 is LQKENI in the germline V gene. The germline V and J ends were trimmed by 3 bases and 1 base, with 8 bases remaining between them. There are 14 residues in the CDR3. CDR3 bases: TGTGCCAGCTCACCGGTGGGGGGCACAGATACGCAGTATTTT. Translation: CASSPVGGTDTQYF.

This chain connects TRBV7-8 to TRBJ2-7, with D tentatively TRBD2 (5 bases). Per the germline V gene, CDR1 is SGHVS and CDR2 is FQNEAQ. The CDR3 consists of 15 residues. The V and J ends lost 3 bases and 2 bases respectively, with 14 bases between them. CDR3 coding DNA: TGTGCCAGCAGCTTGGAGCTTACCGGGGCCTACGAGCAGTACTTC. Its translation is CASSLELTGAYEQYF.

The chain's CDR3 is CASSEREESYNEQFF. The CDR3 DNA reads TGTGCCAGCAGCGAGAGGGAGGAATCCTACAATGAGCAGTTCTTC. The chain has TRBV28 and TRBJ2-1; tentatively, D is TRBD2 (6 bases). Trimming stripped 6 bases from V and 1 base from J, with 13 bases between. The length of the CDR3 is 15 residues. Germline V gene lookup returns CDR1 MDHEN and CDR2 SYDVKM.

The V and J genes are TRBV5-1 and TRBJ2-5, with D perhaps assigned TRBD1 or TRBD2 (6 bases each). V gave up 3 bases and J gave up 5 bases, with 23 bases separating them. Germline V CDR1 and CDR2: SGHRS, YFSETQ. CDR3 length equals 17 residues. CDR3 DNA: TGCGCCAGCAGCTCCCCCCGGGGGCACCCGGCCGGGGAGACCCAGTACTTC. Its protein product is CASSSPRGHPAGETQYF.

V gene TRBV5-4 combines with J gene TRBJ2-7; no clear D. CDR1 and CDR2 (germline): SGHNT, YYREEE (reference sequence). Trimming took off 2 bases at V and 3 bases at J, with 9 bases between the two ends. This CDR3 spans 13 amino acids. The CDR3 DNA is TGTGCCAGCAGCTTTATTCCAAGCTACGAGCAGTACTTC. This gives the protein CASSFIPSYEQYF.

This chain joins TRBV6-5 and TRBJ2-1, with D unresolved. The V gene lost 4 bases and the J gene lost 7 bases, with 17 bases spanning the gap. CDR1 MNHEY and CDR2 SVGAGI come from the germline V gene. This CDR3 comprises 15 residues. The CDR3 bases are TGTGCCAGCAGTTTTCACCTAGATCTGGTAAATGAGCAGTTCTTC. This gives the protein CASSFHLDLVNEQFF.

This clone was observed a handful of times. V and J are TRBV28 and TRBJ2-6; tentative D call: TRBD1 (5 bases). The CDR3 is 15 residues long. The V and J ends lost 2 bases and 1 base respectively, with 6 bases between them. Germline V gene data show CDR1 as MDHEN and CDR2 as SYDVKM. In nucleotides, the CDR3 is TGTGCCAGCAGTTTAGGGGCTTCTGGGGCCAACGTCCTGACTTTC. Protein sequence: CASSLGASGANVLTF.

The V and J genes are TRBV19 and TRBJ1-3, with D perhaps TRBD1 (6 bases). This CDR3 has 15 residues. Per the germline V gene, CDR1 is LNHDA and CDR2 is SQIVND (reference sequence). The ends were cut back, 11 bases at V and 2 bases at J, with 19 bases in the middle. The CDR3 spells CAAGGQLKPGNTIYF. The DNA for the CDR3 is TGTGCCGCCGGGGGGCAGTTAAAGCCTGGAAACACCATATATTTT.

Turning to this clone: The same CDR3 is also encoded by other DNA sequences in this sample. For the CDR3, the DNA is TGTGCCACCAGCAGAGATCCTCAAGAGACCCAGTACTTC. Translating gives CATSRDPQETQYF. This chain connects TRBV15 to TRBJ2-5; D uncertain. The V gene's germline CDR1 is LNHNV and CDR2 YYDKDF (reference sequence). The ends were cut back, 0 bases at V and 2 bases at J, with 4 bases in the middle. CDR3 size: 13 residues. Filled out from reference TRBV15 and TRBJ2-5, the complete variable domain reads DAMVIQNPRYQVTQFGKPVTLSCSQTLNHNVMYWYQQKSSQAPKLLFHYYDKDFNNEADTPDNFQSRRPNTSFCFLDIRSPGLGDTAMYLCATSRDPQETQYFGPGTRLLVL.

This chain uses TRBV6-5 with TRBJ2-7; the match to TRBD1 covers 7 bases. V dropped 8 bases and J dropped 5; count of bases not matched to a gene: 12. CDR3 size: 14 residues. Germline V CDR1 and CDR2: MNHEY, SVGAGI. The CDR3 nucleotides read TGTGCCAGCGGCTTGGACAGGCTCGGGCACGAGCAGTACTTC. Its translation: CASGLDRLGHEQYF.

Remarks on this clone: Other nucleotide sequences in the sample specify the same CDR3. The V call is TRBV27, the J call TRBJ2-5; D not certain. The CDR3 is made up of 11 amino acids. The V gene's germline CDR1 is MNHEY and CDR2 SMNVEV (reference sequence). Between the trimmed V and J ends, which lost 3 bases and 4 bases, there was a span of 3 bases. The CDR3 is CASSFRETQYF. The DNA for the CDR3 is TGTGCCAGCAGTTTCCGAGAGACCCAGTACTTC.

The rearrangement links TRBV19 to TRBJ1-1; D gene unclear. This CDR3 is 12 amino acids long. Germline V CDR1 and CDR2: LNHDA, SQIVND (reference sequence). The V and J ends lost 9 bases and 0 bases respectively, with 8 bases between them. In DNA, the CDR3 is TGTGCCAGCAGGCGACTGAACACTGAAGCTTTCTTT. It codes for CASRRLNTEAFF.

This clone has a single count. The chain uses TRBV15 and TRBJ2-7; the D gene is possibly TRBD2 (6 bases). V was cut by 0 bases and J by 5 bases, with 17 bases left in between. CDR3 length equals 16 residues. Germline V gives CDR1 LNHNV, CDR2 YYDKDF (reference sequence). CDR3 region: CATSRDGRRASHEQYF. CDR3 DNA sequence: TGTGCCACCAGCAGAGATGGGCGGAGGGCATCCCACGAGCAGTACTTC.

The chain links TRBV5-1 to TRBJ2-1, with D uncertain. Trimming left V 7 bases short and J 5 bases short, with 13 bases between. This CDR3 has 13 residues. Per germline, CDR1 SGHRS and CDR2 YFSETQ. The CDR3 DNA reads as TGCGCCAGCGCGGCCCAGGCTAACAATGAGCAGTTCTTC. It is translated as CASAAQANNEQFF.

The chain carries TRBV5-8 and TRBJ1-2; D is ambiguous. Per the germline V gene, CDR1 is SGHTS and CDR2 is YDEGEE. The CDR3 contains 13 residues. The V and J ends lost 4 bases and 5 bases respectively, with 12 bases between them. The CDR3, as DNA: TGTGCCAGCAGCCCCCGACGGAGGTATGGCTACACCTTC. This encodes CASSPRRRYGYTF.

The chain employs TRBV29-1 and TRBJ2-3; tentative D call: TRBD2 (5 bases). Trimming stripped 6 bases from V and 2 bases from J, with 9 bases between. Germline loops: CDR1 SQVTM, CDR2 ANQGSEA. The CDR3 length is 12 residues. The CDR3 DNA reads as TGCAGCGTAGCGGAACCCACAGATACGCAGTATTTT. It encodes CSVAEPTDTQYF.

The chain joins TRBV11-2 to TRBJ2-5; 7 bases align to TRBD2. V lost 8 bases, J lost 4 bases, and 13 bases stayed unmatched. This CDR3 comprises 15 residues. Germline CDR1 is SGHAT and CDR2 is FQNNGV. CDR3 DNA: TGTGCCAGCGTTCTAGGAGGGTCTAGCGGAGAGACCCAGTACTTC. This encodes CASVLGGSSGETQYF. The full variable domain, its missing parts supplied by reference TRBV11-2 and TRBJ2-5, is EAGVAQSPRYKIIEKRQSVAFWCNPISGHATLYWYQQILGQGPKLLIQFQNNGVVDDSQLPKDRFSAERLKGVDSTLKIQPAKLEDSAVYLCASVLGGSSGETQYFGPGTRLLVL.

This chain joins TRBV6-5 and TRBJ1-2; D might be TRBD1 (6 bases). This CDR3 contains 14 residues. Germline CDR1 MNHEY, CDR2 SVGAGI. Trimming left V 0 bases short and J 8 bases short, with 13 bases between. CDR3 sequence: CASSYSGARGGYTF. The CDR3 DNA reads TGTGCCAGCAGTTACTCAGGGGCCAGGGGCGGCTACACCTTC.

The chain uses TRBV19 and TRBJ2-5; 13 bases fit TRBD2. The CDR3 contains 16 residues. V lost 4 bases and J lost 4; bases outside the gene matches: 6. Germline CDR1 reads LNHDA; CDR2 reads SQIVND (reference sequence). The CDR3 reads CASSRTSGRWGETQYF. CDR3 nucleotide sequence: TGTGCCAGTAGTAGGACTAGCGGGAGATGGGGAGAGACCCAGTACTTC.

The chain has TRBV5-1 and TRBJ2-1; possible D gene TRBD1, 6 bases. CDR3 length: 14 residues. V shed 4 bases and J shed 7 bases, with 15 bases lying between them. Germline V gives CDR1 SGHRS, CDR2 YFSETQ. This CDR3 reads CASSPWDNRNEQFF. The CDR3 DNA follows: TGCGCCAGCAGCCCCTGGGACAACAGGAATGAGCAGTTCTTC. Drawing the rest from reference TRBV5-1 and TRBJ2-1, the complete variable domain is KAGVTQTPRYLIKTRGQQVTLSCSPISGHRSVSWYQQTPGQGLQFLFEYFSETQRNKGNFPGRFSGRQFSNSRSEMNVSTLELGDSALYLCASSPWDNRNEQFFGPGTRLTVL.

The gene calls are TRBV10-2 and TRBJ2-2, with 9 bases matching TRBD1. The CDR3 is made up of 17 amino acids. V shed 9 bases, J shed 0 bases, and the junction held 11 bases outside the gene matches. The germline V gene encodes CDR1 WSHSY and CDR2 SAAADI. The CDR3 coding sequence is TGCGCCAGTCGAATTACTCGACAGGGGGCGAACACCGGGGAGCTGTTTTTT. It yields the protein CASRITRQGANTGELFF.

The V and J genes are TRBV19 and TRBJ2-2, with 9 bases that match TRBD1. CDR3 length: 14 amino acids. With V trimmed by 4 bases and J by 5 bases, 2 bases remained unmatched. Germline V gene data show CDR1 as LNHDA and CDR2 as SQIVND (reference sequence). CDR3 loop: CASSTTGGTGELFF. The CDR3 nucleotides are TGTGCCAGTAGTACGACAGGGGGGACCGGGGAGCTGTTTTTT.

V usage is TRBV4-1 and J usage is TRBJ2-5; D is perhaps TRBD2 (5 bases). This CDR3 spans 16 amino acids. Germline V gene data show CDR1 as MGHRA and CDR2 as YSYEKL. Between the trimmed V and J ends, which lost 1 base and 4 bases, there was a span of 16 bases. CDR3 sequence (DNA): TGCGCCAGCAGCCAAGGGCCCCAGCGGAACATAGAGACCCAGTACTTC. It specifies CASSQGPQRNIETQYF.

CDR3 region: CAIRETSGRGYEQFF. CDR3 coding DNA: TGTGCCATCAGAGAAACTAGCGGGAGAGGCTATGAGCAGTTCTTC. The J gene is TRBJ2-1, the V gene TRBV10-3; 11 bases are shared with TRBD2. Germline V lookup: CDR1 ENHRY, CDR2 SYGVKD. V lost 6 bases and J lost 8; bases outside the gene matches: 9. CDR3 length equals 15 residues.

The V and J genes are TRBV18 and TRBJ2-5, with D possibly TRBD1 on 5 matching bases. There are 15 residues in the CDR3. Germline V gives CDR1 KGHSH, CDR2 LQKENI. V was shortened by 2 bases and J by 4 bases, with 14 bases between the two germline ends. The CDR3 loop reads CASSPVTGDRETQYF. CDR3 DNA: TGTGCCAGCTCACCAGTCACAGGCGACAGAGAGACCCAGTACTTC.

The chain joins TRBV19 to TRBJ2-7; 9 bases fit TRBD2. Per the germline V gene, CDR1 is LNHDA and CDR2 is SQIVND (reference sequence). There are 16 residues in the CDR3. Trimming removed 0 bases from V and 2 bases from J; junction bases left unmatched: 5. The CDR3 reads CASSIDLAGGPYEQYF. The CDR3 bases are TGTGCCAGTAGTATAGATTTGGCGGGAGGGCCCTACGAGCAGTACTTC.

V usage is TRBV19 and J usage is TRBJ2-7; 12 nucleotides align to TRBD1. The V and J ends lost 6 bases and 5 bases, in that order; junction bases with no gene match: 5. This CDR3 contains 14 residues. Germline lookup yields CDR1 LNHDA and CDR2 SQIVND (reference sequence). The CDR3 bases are TGTGCCAGTAGCCTCGGGACAGGGGGCGACGAGCAGTACTTC. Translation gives CASSLGTGGDEQYF.

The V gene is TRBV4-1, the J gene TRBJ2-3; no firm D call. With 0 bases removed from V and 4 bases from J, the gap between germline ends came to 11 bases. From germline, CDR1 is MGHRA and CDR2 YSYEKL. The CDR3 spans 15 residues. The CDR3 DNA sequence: TGCGCCAGCAGCCAAGACTATCGGGTCCCAGATACGCAGTATTTT. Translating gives CASSQDYRVPDTQYF.